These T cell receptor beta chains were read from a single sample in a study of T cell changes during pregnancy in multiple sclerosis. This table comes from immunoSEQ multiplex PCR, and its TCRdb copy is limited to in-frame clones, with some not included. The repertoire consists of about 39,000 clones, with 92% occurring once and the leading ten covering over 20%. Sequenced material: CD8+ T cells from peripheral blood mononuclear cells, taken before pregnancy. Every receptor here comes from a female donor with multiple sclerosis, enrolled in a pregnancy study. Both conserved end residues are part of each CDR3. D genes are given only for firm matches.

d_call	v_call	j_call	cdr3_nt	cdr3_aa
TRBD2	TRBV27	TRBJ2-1	TGTGCCAGCAGGCGTAGTGGCGGGAGTACAAATGAGCAGTTCTTC	CASRRSGGSTNEQFF
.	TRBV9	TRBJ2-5	TGTGCCAGCAGCGTAGGCGGAGCAGCAGAGACCCAGTACTTC	CASSVGGAAETQYF
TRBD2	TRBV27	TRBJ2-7	TGTGCCAGCAGGCCCACTAGCGGGACGCCTTACGAGCAGTACTTC	CASRPTSGTPYEQYF
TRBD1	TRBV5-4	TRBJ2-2	TGTGCCAGCAAAGACAGGGGCGATAACACCGGGGAGCTGTTTTTT	CASKDRGDNTGELFF
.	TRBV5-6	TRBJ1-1	TGTGCCAGCAGCTTGTACAGGGCCGGGAACACTGAAGCTTTCTTT	CASSLYRAGNTEAFF
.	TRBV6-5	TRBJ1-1	TGTGCCAGCCGAGTATCCACTGAAGCTTTCTTT	CASRVSTEAFF
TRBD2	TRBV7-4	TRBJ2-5	TGTGCCAGCAGTCCGGGGAGGGCAGAGACCCAGTACTTC	CASSPGRAETQYF
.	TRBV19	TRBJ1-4	TGTGCCAGTAGCCCACGGACTGCTATTAATGAAAAACTGTTTTTT	CASSPRTAINEKLFF
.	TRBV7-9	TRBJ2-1	TGTGCCAGCAGCTTAGCTAGCTCCTACAATGAGCAGTTCTTC	CASSLASSYNEQFF
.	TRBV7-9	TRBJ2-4	TGTGCCAGCAGCTTAAGTGGGGGGTCGGGGCACATTCAGTACTTC	CASSLSGGSGHIQYF
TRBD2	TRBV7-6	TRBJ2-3	TGTGCCAGCAGCTTAAAGGAGTCTAGCGGCGATACGCAGTATTTT	CASSLKESSGDTQYF
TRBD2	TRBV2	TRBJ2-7	TGTGCCACCCTTGGAAGGCGGGAGCCTCCTTTCTACGAGCAGTACTTC	CATLGRREPPFYEQYF
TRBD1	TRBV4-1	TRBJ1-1	TGCGCCAGCAGCCAAGAGCCGGGACAGGGAGTGATAATGAACACTGAAGCTTTCTTT	CASSQEPGQGVIMNTEAFF
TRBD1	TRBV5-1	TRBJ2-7	TGCGCCAGCAGCTTGGGGCAGGGGGCCTACGAGCAGTACTTC	CASSLGQGAYEQYF
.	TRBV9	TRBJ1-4	TGTGCCAGCAGCCCCGGGGTCCTCGGGGATGAAAAACTGTTTTTT	CASSPGVLGDEKLFF